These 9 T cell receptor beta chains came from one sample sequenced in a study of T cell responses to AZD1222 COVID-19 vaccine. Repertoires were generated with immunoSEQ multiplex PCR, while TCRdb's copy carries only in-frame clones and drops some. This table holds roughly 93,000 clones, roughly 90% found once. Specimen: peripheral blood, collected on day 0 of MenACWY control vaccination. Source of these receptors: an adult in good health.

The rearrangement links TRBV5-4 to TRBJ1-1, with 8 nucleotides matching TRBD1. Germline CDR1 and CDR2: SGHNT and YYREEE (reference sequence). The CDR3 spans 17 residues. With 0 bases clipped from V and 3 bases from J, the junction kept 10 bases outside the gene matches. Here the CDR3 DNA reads TGTGCCAGCAGCTTGGCAAACAGGGGGACATCCGACACTGAAGCTTTCTTT. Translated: CASSLANRGTSDTEAFF.

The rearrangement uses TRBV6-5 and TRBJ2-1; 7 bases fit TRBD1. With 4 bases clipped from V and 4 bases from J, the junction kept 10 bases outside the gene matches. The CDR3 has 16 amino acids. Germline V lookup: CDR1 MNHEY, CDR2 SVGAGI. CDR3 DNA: TGTGCCAGCAGTTCCGTCGGGACAGCCCAGTACAATGAGCAGTTCTTC. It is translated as CASSSVGTAQYNEQFF.

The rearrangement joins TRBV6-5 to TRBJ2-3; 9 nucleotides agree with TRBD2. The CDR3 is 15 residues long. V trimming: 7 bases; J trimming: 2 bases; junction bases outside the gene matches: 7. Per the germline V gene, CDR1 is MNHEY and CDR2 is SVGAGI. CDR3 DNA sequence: TGTGCCAGCAAGTGGGGCGGGGGGGCCACAGATACGCAGTATTTT. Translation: CASKWGGGATDTQYF.

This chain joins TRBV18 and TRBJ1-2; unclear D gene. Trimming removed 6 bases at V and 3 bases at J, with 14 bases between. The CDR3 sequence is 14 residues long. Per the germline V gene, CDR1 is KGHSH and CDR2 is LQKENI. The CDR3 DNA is TGTGCCAGCTCCCCGACCGACAACTACTATGGCTACACCTTC. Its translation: CASSPTDNYYGYTF.

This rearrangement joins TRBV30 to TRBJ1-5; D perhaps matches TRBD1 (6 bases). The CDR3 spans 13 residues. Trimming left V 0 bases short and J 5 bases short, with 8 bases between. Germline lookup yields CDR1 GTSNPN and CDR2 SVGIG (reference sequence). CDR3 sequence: CAWSVQGDQPQHF. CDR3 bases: TGTGCCTGGAGTGTACAGGGCGATCAGCCCCAGCATTTT.

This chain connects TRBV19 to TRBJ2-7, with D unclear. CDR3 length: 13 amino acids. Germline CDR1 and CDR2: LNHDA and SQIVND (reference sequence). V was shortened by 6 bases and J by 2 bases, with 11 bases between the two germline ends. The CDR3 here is CASSQTATYEQYF. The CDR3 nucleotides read TGTGCCAGTAGCCAGACGGCTACCTACGAGCAGTACTTC. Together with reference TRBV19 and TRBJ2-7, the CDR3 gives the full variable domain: DGGITQSPKYLFRKEGQNVTLSCEQNLNHDAMYWYRQDPGQGLRLIYYSQIVNDFQKGDIAEGYSVSREKKESFPLTVTSAQKNPTAFYLCASSQTATYEQYFGPGTRLTVT.

CDR3 residues: CASSLVGQATQYF. The CDR3 DNA reads TGTGCCAGCAGCTTAGTAGGACAGGCAACGCAGTATTTT. This chain connects TRBV11-3 to TRBJ2-3; 7 positions agree with TRBD1. The CDR3 length is 13 residues. V gave up 1 base and J gave up 9 bases; unmatched junction bases: 4. Germline CDR1 and CDR2: SGHNT and YENEEA.

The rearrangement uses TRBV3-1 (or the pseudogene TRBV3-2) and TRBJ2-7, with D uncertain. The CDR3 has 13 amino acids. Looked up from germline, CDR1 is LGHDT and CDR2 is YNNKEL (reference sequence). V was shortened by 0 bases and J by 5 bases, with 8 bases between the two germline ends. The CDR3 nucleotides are TGTGCCAGCAGCCAAGATACGGCGAACGAGCAGTACTTC. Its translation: CASSQDTANEQYF.

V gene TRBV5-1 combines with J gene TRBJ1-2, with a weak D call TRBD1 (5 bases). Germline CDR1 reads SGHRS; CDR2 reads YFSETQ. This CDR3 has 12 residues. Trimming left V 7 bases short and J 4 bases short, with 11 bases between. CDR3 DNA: TGCGCCAGCGCAAGGGGCGGCTATGGCTACACCTTC. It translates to CASARGGYGYTF.